A single sample is the source of the 15 T cell receptor beta chains below, sequenced in a study of early stage breast cancer tumors. Produced via immunoSEQ multiplex PCR; TCRdb's table is partial and in-frame only. The sample lists about 69,000 clones; around 80% were seen once. Sequenced material: blood. These receptors were obtained from a person aged 35-55 years with breast cancer.

The V call is TRBV28, the J call TRBJ2-7; 8 bases fit TRBD2. The CDR3 consists of 13 residues. Per the germline V gene, CDR1 is MDHEN and CDR2 is SYDVKM. The CDR3 coding sequence is TGTGCTACCACAGGGACTAGAGTCTACGAGCAGTACTTC. Translated, it gives CATTGTRVYEQYF. Drawing the rest from reference TRBV28 and TRBJ2-7, the complete variable domain is DVKVTQSSRYLVKRTGEKVFLECVQDMDHENMFWYRQDPGLGLRLIYFSYDVKMKEKGDIPEGYSVSREKKERFSLILESASTNQTSMYLCATTGTRVYEQYFGPGTRLTVT.

This chain joins TRBV5-1 and TRBJ1-3; TRBD1 agrees at 7 bases. Germline V gene data show CDR1 as SGHRS and CDR2 as YFSETQ. Trimming removed 5 bases from V and 1 base from J; junction bases left unmatched: 18. The CDR3 is made up of 19 amino acids. The CDR3 nucleotides read TGCGCCAGCAGTGGACAGGCCGGGGGCTTACTCAGATCTGGAAACACCATATATTTT. The encoded protein is CASSGQAGGLLRSGNTIYF.

A few counts support this clone. The CDR3 DNA sequence: TGTGCCAGCAGTTTAGTCGGCGGCTACGAGCAGTACTTC. Protein: CASSLVGGYEQYF. The chain combines TRBV28 with TRBJ2-7; D remains ambiguous. Germline-derived CDR1 and CDR2 are MDHEN and SYDVKM. V was trimmed by 2 bases and J by 3 bases, leaving 8 bases between them. The CDR3 sequence is 13 residues long. Full variable domain (rest looked up from reference TRBV28 and TRBJ2-7): DVKVTQSSRYLVKRTGEKVFLECVQDMDHENMFWYRQDPGLGLRLIYFSYDVKMKEKGDIPEGYSVSREKKERFSLILESASTNQTSMYLCASSLVGGYEQYFGPGTRLTVT.

This chain links TRBV6-1 with TRBJ2-5, with 7 nucleotides matching TRBD1. Germline V gives CDR1 MNHNS, CDR2 SASEGT. Losses at the gene ends were 6 bases for V and 3 bases for J; bases not matched to a gene: 7. The CDR3 runs 14 residues. The CDR3 DNA is TGTGCCAGCAGCCCTAACAGGGGAAAAGAGACCCAGTACTTC. As protein: CASSPNRGKETQYF.

The chain combines TRBV2 with TRBJ1-2; D is possibly TRBD1 (5 bases). The CDR3 is 12 residues long. Germline V gene sequence: CDR1 SNHLY, CDR2 FYNNEI. Trimming removed 7 bases at V and 4 bases at J, with 10 bases between. The CDR3 region is CASNRGSYGYTF. DNA of the CDR3: TGTGCCAGCAACCGGGGGTCCTATGGCTACACCTTC.

The chain links TRBV9 to TRBJ2-1, with 9 bases identical to TRBD1. CDR1 SGDLS and CDR2 YYNGEE come from the germline V gene. The CDR3 has 15 residues. Trimming took 1 base from V and 8 from J; bases not matched to a gene: 7. In DNA form, the CDR3 reads TGTGCCAGCAGCGTAACCGGGACAGGGATCGATGAGCAGTTCTTC. This codes for CASSVTGTGIDEQFF.

The chain joins TRBV29-1 to TRBJ2-2; D might be TRBD1 or TRBD2, each matching 5 bases. V shed 7 bases and J shed 5 bases, with 14 bases lying between them. Germline V lookup: CDR1 SQVTM, CDR2 ANQGSEA. CDR3 length: 13 residues. The CDR3 here is CSAYLGDTGELFF. The CDR3 DNA is TGCAGCGCATACTTGGGGGATACCGGGGAGCTGTTTTTT.

The chain links TRBV28 to TRBJ2-2, with D hard to call. The CDR3 covers 13 residues. Looked up from germline, CDR1 is MDHEN and CDR2 is SYDVKM. The V end lost 5 bases, the J end lost 6 bases, and 10 bases lay between the germline ends. The CDR3 loop reads CASSRTLAGELFF. The DNA of the CDR3 is TGTGCCAGCAGTCGGACGCTAGCCGGGGAGCTGTTTTTT.

The chain links TRBV19 to TRBJ2-1, with 8 bases fitting TRBD2. Looked up from germline, CDR1 is LNHDA and CDR2 is SQIVND (reference sequence). The CDR3 has 13 residues. The J segment lost 7 bases and the V segment lost 6 bases, leaving 5 bases of the junction unmatched. CDR3 loop: CASRREVHNEQFF. CDR3 coding DNA: TGTGCCAGTAGGCGGGAGGTTCATAATGAGCAGTTCTTC.

In its sample, this clone was seen once. V and J are TRBV6-6 and TRBJ1-5; D unclear. Germline assignment: CDR1 MNHNY and CDR2 SVGAGI (reference sequence). There are 16 residues in the CDR3. Between the trimmed V and J ends, which lost 2 bases and 2 bases, there was a span of 13 bases. In nucleotides, the CDR3 is TGTGCCAGCAGTTACAGGAACAGCCGCGGCAATCAGCCCCAGCATTTT. As protein: CASSYRNSRGNQPQHF.

The gene calls are TRBV28 and TRBJ1-2, with D tentatively TRBD1 (5 bases). Trimming removed 5 bases at V and 7 bases at J, with 14 bases between. CDR3 size: 13 residues. Germline V CDR1 and CDR2: MDHEN, SYDVKM. The DNA of the CDR3 is TGTGCCAGCAGTCGGGACTACCTCGGTGGCTACACCTTC. Amino acids: CASSRDYLGGYTF.

The V call is TRBV7-9, the J call TRBJ1-2; D unresolved. Germline CDR1 and CDR2: SEHNR and FQNEAQ (reference sequence). V was cut by 0 bases and J by 2 bases, with 7 bases left in between. This CDR3 contains 14 residues. CDR3 sequence: CASSLAGFNYGYTF. The CDR3 nucleotides read TGTGCCAGCAGCTTAGCGGGGTTCAACTATGGCTACACCTTC. Complete variable domain (other parts from reference TRBV7-9 and TRBJ1-2): DTGVSQNPRHKITKRGQNVTFRCDPISEHNRLYWYRQTLGQGPEFLTYFQNEAQLEKSRLLSDRFSAERPKGSFSTLEIQRTEQGDSAMYLCASSLAGFNYGYTFGSGTRLTVV.

This clone was counted between two and nine times. The chain couples TRBV2 to TRBJ2-2; no clear D gene. CDR1 and CDR2 (germline): SNHLY, FYNNEI. Trimming removed 2 bases from V and 5 bases from J, with 12 bases in between. The CDR3 length is 15 residues. The CDR3 sequence is CASSEIQVGTGELFF. The CDR3 DNA is TGTGCCAGCAGTGAAATCCAGGTTGGAACCGGGGAGCTGTTTTTT.

This chain joins TRBV19 and TRBJ1-1; 8 positions agree with TRBD1. The length of the CDR3 is 15 residues. With 6 bases clipped from V and 3 bases from J, the junction kept 9 bases outside the gene matches. Germline V lookup: CDR1 LNHDA, CDR2 SQIVND (reference sequence). The CDR3 DNA reads TGTGCCAGTAGGCAGGACAGGGTTGGGGACACTGAAGCTTTCTTT. It specifies CASRQDRVGDTEAFF. The full variable domain, in which reference TRBV19 and TRBJ1-1 provide the parts outside the CDR3, is DGGITQSPKYLFRKEGQNVTLSCEQNLNHDAMYWYRQDPGQGLRLIYYSQIVNDFQKGDIAEGYSVSREKKESFPLTVTSAQKNPTAFYLCASRQDRVGDTEAFFGQGTRLTVV.

The V call is TRBV28, the J call TRBJ2-3; 7 bases line up with TRBD2. Germline V gives CDR1 MDHEN, CDR2 SYDVKM. Trimming cost V 5 bases and J 1 base; bases outside gene matches: 3. This CDR3 has 14 residues. Written as DNA, the CDR3 is TGTGCCAGCAGTCTTACTAGCGGCACAGATACGCAGTATTTT. Residues: CASSLTSGTDTQYF.